This is a list of T cell receptor beta chains from one sample in a study of T-cell memory formation after mild COVID-19. TCRdb redid the calling of the 5' RACE reads with MiXCR, one entry per CDR3 protein. The sample consists of fewer than 50,000 distinct CDR3 sequences, approximately 9.7% of them appearing once. The sample was PBMCs or a T cell subset sorted from them (not recorded which). All receptors derive from an adult woman who had mild COVID-19 (a few samples of this study predate the infection). Cell type and time point are not known. The CDR3 runs from the conserved cysteine through the conserved F or W. D genes are given only for firm matches. The listing skips clone size in some rows; elsewhere it reads once, few, many or a size class.

V: TRBV2
size: NA
J: TRBJ2-2
D: TRBD1
length: 14
CDR3: CASSEQGAIGELFF
DNA: TGTGCCAGCAGCGAACAGGGGGCGATCGGGGAGCTGTTTTTT

V: TRBV12-3/TRBV12-4
size: few
J: TRBJ2-7
D: NA
length: 13
CDR3: CASSTGTKHEQYF
DNA: TGTGCCAGCAGTACGGGGACAAAACACGAGCAGTACTTC

V: TRBV7-3
size: few
J: TRBJ1-3
D: NA
length: 12
CDR3: CASSLIGNTIYF
DNA: TGTGCCAGCAGCTTAATTGGAAACACCATATATTTT

V: TRBV9
size: NA
J: TRBJ2-1
D: NA
length: 13
CDR3: CASSVDDSNEQFF
DNA: TGTGCCAGCAGCGTAGACGATTCCAATGAGCAGTTCTTC

V: TRBV7-9
size: many
J: TRBJ2-3
D: NA
length: 14
CDR3: CASSPRPSTDTQYF
DNA: TGTGCCAGCAGCCCCCGTCCCAGCACAGATACGCAGTATTTT

V: TRBV12-3/TRBV12-4
size: many
J: TRBJ2-7
D: TRBD2
length: 14
CDR3: CASSLSGSIYEQYF
DNA: TGTGCCAGCAGCCTTAGCGGGAGTATCTACGAGCAGTACTTC

V: TRBV20-1
size: NA
J: TRBJ2-3
D: NA
length: 12
CDR3: CSAGLMVDTQYF
DNA: TGCAGTGCGGGATTAATGGTAGATACGCAGTATTTT

V: TRBV4-1
size: few
J: TRBJ2-1
D: TRBD2
length: 17
CDR3: CASSHHPPGTSQDEQFF
DNA: TGCGCCAGCAGCCATCACCCCCCAGGGACTAGCCAAGATGAGCAGTTCTTC

V: TRBV29-1
size: few
J: TRBJ2-7
D: TRBD2
length: 13
CDR3: CSVEEPSGYEQYF
DNA: TGCAGCGTTGAAGAACCTAGCGGCTACGAGCAGTACTTC

V: TRBV24-1
size: few
J: TRBJ2-2
D: NA
length: 11
CDR3: CATSQKGGLFF
DNA: TGTGCCACCAGTCAGAAGGGAGGGCTGTTTTTT

V: TRBV3-1
size: NA
J: TRBJ2-5
D: NA
length: 15
CDR3: CASSQGTGDQETQYF
DNA: TGTGCCAGCAGCCAAGGGACTGGGGACCAAGAGACCCAGTACTTC

V: TRBV9
size: NA
J: TRBJ2-3
D: TRBD2
length: 15
CDR3: CASSAGGLAGGTQYF
DNA: TGTGCCAGCAGCGCGGGGGGACTAGCGGGAGGTACGCAGTATTTT

V: TRBV7-2
size: NA
J: TRBJ1-2
D: NA
length: 14
CDR3: CASSLEQSIGGYTF
DNA: TGTGCCAGCAGCTTAGAACAGAGCATCGGGGGCTACACCTTC

V: TRBV19
size: NA
J: TRBJ1-2
D: NA
length: 14
CDR3: CASIRPGLSYGYTF
DNA: TGTGCCAGTATTCGTCCGGGATTGAGCTATGGCTACACCTTC

V: TRBV10-3
size: few
J: TRBJ2-7
D: NA
length: 14
CDR3: CAISGGTQGYEQYF
DNA: TGTGCCATCAGTGGAGGGACCCAAGGCTACGAGCAGTACTTC

V: TRBV12-3/TRBV12-4
size: NA
J: TRBJ1-2
D: NA
length: 15
CDR3: CASSPLKGGVAGYTF
DNA: TGTGCCAGCAGTCCACTGAAAGGGGGGGTGGCTGGCTACACCTTC

V: TRBV4-2
size: few
J: TRBJ2-1
D: TRBD2
length: 18
CDR3: CASSQDRVAGGLGGWQFF
DNA: TGTGCCAGCAGCCAAGACAGGGTAGCGGGGGGCCTCGGGGGGTGGCAGTTCTTC

V: TRBV20-1
size: NA
J: TRBJ2-3
D: TRBD2
length: 15
CDR3: CSLEPLAGETDTQYF
DNA: TGCAGCTTAGAACCACTAGCGGGAGAAACAGATACGCAGTATTTT

V: TRBV27
size: NA
J: TRBJ1-6
D: NA
length: 17
CDR3: CASSLRGYGLINSPLHF
DNA: TGTGCCAGCAGTTTAAGGGGGTACGGGCTTATAAATTCACCCCTCCACTTT

V: TRBV7-2
size: NA
J: TRBJ1-2
D: NA
length: 16
CDR3: CASTASPGQGWDGYTF
DNA: TGTGCCAGCACCGCCTCGCCGGGGCAGGGGTGGGATGGCTACACCTTC

V: TRBV29-1
size: few
J: TRBJ1-2
D: TRBD1
length: 13
CDR3: CSAIGQGGYGYTF
DNA: TGCAGCGCCATAGGACAGGGTGGCTATGGCTACACCTTC

V: TRBV6-1
size: few
J: TRBJ2-5
D: NA
length: 14
CDR3: CASSVWGLVETQYF
DNA: TGTGCCAGCAGCGTCTGGGGGCTTGTAGAGACCCAGTACTTC

V: TRBV30
size: NA
J: TRBJ1-3
D: NA
length: 14
CDR3: CAWTRSGAGNTIYF
DNA: TGTGCCTGGACCAGATCGGGTGCTGGAAACACCATATATTTT

V: TRBV11-3
size: NA
J: TRBJ2-3
D: TRBD2
length: 14
CDR3: CASSRGLAGDTQYF
DNA: TGTGCCAGCAGCCGAGGACTAGCGGGAGATACGCAGTATTTT

V: TRBV5-1
size: NA
J: TRBJ2-1
D: TRBD2
length: 19
CDR3: CASSRPGQASGSGYNEQFF
DNA: TGCGCCAGCAGTCGGCCGGGACAGGCTAGCGGGAGCGGATACAATGAGCAGTTCTTC

V: TRBV7-6
size: many
J: TRBJ2-3
D: NA
length: 11
CDR3: CASSERYTQYF
DNA: TGTGCCAGCAGCGAACGCTATACGCAGTATTTT

V: TRBV15
size: few
J: TRBJ2-2
D: TRBD2
length: 15
CDR3: CATRKGGADTGELFF
DNA: TGTGCCACCAGGAAGGGAGGGGCCGACACCGGGGAGCTGTTTTTT

V: TRBV20-1
size: many
J: TRBJ2-2
D: NA
length: 14
CDR3: CSATGHSNTGELFF
DNA: TGCAGTGCTACGGGACATTCGAACACCGGGGAGCTGTTTTTT

V: TRBV5-5
size: few
J: TRBJ2-2
D: NA
length: 15
CDR3: CASSLLTTGPGELFF
DNA: TGTGCCAGCAGCTTGTTAACAACCGGTCCCGGGGAGCTGTTTTTT

V: TRBV27
size: few
J: TRBJ2-7
D: TRBD1
length: 14
CDR3: CASSLRTGHLEQYF
DNA: TGTGCCAGCAGTTTACGGACAGGACATCTCGAGCAGTACTTC

V: TRBV7-9
size: few
J: TRBJ2-7
D: NA
length: 11
CDR3: CASSRHYEQYF
DNA: TGTGCCAGCAGCCGGCACTACGAGCAGTACTTC

V: TRBV6-2/TRBV6-3
size: few
J: TRBJ1-2
D: TRBD1
length: 16
CDR3: CASTRTGLMTTDGYTF
DNA: TGTGCCAGCACCCGGACAGGGTTGATGACGACGGATGGCTACACCTTC

V: TRBV7-2
size: few
J: TRBJ2-7
D: NA
length: 15
CDR3: CASSLSDSLSYEQYF
DNA: TGTGCCAGCAGCTTAAGTGATAGCCTCTCCTACGAGCAGTACTTC

V: TRBV18
size: few
J: TRBJ1-4
D: NA
length: 20
CDR3: CASSPQFTGLAPATNEKLFF
DNA: TGTGCCAGCTCACCTCAGTTTACGGGCCTCGCCCCTGCAACTAATGAAAAACTGTTTTTT

V: TRBV5-6
size: few
J: TRBJ1-2
D: NA
length: 12
CDR3: CASSLSNYGYTF
DNA: TGTGCCAGCAGCCTCTCAAACTATGGCTACACCTTC

V: TRBV4-1
size: few
J: TRBJ1-3
D: NA
length: 15
CDR3: CASSQDQGLGNTIYF
DNA: TGCGCCAGCAGCCAAGATCAGGGTCTTGGAAACACCATATATTTT

V: TRBV5-1
size: few
J: TRBJ2-1
D: TRBD2
length: 16
CDR3: CASSLGVAGDYNEQFF
DNA: TGCGCCAGCAGCTTGGGGGTAGCGGGGGACTACAATGAGCAGTTCTTC

V: TRBV3-1
size: NA
J: TRBJ2-7
D: NA
length: 15
CDR3: CASSQFSGASYEQYF
DNA: TGTGCCAGCAGCCAGTTCTCCGGGGCCTCCTACGAGCAGTACTTC

V: TRBV2
size: many
J: TRBJ2-7
D: NA
length: 15
CDR3: CASSNGPTADYEQYF
DNA: TGTGCCAGCAGTAACGGACCCACCGCTGACTACGAGCAGTACTTC

V: TRBV20-1
size: many
J: TRBJ2-3
D: TRBD2
length: 15
CDR3: CSAPAAGGRADTQYF
DNA: TGCAGTGCTCCTGCTGCGGGGGGCAGGGCAGATACGCAGTATTTT

V: TRBV4-1
size: many
J: TRBJ1-1
D: NA
length: 13
CDR3: CASSQGLDTEAFF
DNA: TGCGCCAGCAGCCAGGGGCTGGACACTGAAGCTTTCTTT

V: TRBV7-2
size: NA
J: TRBJ1-5
D: NA
length: 15
CDR3: CASSLEGTRAEPQHF
DNA: TGTGCCAGCAGCTTAGAGGGGACAAGGGCAGAGCCCCAGCATTTT

V: TRBV6-5
size: few
J: TRBJ2-7
D: TRBD2
length: 15
CDR3: CASRPPGTSIYEQYF
DNA: TGTGCCAGCAGGCCACCCGGGACTAGCATCTACGAGCAGTACTTC

V: TRBV6-1
size: few
J: TRBJ1-6
D: TRBD1
length: 14
CDR3: CASSTRTGISPLHF
DNA: TGTGCCAGCAGTACCCGGACAGGGATTTCACCCCTCCACTTT

V: TRBV12-3/TRBV12-4
size: many
J: TRBJ1-6
D: NA
length: 13
CDR3: CASSMTRRMALHF
DNA: TGTGCCAGCAGTATGACACGTCGTATGGCCCTCCACTTT

V: TRBV28
size: few
J: TRBJ1-6
D: NA
length: 14
CDR3: CASSEQGRASPLHF
DNA: TGTGCCAGCAGCGAACAGGGCCGGGCTTCACCCCTCCACTTT

V: TRBV27
size: many
J: TRBJ1-6
D: NA
length: 16
CDR3: CASRALWGGLDSPLHF
DNA: TGTGCCAGCAGGGCCCTTTGGGGGGGGCTGGATTCACCCCTCCACTTT

V: TRBV12-3/TRBV12-4
size: many
J: TRBJ2-6
D: TRBD1
length: 16
CDR3: CASSRTGEAGANVLTF
DNA: TGTGCCAGCAGTCGGACAGGGGAGGCCGGGGCCAACGTCCTGACTTTC

V: TRBV5-1
size: NA
J: TRBJ1-1
D: TRBD1
length: 15
CDR3: CASIHYGQGKAEAFF
DNA: TGCGCCAGCATACACTACGGACAGGGCAAAGCTGAAGCTTTCTTT

V: TRBV6-5
size: NA
J: TRBJ1-3
D: NA
length: 15
CDR3: CASSRDGDSGNTIYF
DNA: TGTGCCAGCTCACGGGACGGGGACTCTGGAAACACCATATATTTT

V: TRBV6-5
size: many
J: TRBJ2-7
D: NA
length: 13
CDR3: CASSYGSRREQYF
DNA: TGTGCCAGCAGTTACGGGAGTCGCCGCGAGCAGTACTTC